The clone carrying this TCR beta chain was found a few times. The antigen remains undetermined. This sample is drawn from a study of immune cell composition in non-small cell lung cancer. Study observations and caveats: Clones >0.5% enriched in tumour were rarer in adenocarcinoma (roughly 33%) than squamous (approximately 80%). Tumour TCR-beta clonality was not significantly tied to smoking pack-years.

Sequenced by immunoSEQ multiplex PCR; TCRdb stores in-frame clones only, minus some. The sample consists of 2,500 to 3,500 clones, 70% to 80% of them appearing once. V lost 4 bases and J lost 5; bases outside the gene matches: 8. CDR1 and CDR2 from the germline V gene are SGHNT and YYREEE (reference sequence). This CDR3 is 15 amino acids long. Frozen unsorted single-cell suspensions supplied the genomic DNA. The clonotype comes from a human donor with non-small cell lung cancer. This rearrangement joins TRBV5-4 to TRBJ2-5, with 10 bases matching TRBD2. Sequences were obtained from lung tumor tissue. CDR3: CASSLAGEGWETQYF. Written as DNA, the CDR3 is TGTGCCAGCAGCCTAGCGGGAGAAGGGTGGGAGACCCAGTACTTC. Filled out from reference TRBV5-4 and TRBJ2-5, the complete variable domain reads ETGVTQSPTHLIKTRGQQVTLRCSSQSGHNTVSWYQQALGQGPQFIFQYYREEENGRGNFPPRFSGLQFPNYSSELNVNALELDDSALYLCASSLAGEGWETQYFGPGTRLLVL.